In its sample, the clone carrying this T cell receptor (beta chain) was seen a few times. Using immunoSEQ multiplex PCR, the repertoire was profiled, and TCRdb retains in-frame clones only, with some absent. The sample includes more than 200,000 clones, roughly 90% of them seen just once. The CDR3 is 15 amino acids. Germline V gives CDR1 LNHDA, CDR2 SQIVND (reference sequence). V shed 1 base and J shed 4 bases, with 13 bases lying between them. The entry originates in a study of blood T cell repertoires in COVID-19. Study as a whole: The United States, Italy and Spain supplied acute and convalescent COVID-19 samples.

This TCR was sampled from a human donor in a cohort sampled during active COVID-19. Material: peripheral blood. The chain has TRBV19 and TRBJ1-1; the D gene is possibly TRBD1 (5 bases). Written as DNA, the CDR3 is TGTGCCAGTAGTATAGGCCAGGGCTCGGGCACTGAAGCTTTCTTT. Translated: CASSIGQGSGTEAFF.